A single sample gave rise to the 5 T cell receptor beta chains below, sequenced in a study of T cell responses to AZD1222 COVID-19 vaccine. Using immunoSEQ multiplex PCR, the repertoire was profiled, and TCRdb retains in-frame clones only, with some absent. The sample yields about 140,000 clones, roughly 92% seen once. Sequences were derived from peripheral blood, sampled on day 0 of AZD1222 vaccination. All receptors derive from an adult in good health.

The CDR3 region is CAAGQGIVQGTQYF. CDR3 DNA sequence: TGTGCAGCGGGACAGGGGATAGTTCAAGGAACGCAGTATTTT. The chain joins TRBV19 to TRBJ2-3, with 10 positions matching TRBD1. This CDR3 is built from 14 residues. Germline V gene lookup returns CDR1 LNHDA and CDR2 SQIVND (reference sequence).

V and J are TRBV19 and TRBJ2-2, with D possibly being TRBD2 (6 bases). Germline loops: CDR1 LNHDA, CDR2 SQIVND (reference sequence). The CDR3 is 17 residues long. V lost 6 bases and J lost 2, with 19 bases in between. CDR3 coding DNA: TGTGCCAGTAGAGGGGCGGGACGAGGCGCCAACACCGGGGAGCTGTTTTTT. It translates to CASRGAGRGANTGELFF.

This clone turned up a few times. V and J are TRBV27 and TRBJ1-6, with D unclear. From germline, CDR1 is MNHEY and CDR2 SMNVEV (reference sequence). CDR3 size: 16 residues. The V and J ends lost 2 bases and 0 bases respectively, with 8 bases between them. The CDR3: CASSLVRRSYNSPLHF. The CDR3 nucleotides are TGTGCCAGCAGTTTAGTGCGTCGCTCCTATAATTCACCCCTCCACTTT.

This chain uses TRBV7-2 with TRBJ1-6; a possible D gene is TRBD1 (5 bases). With 2 bases removed from V and 6 bases from J, the gap between germline ends came to 11 bases. Germline V lookup: CDR1 SGHTA, CDR2 FQGNSA. The CDR3 length is 15 residues. CDR3: CASSLWGYGNSPLHF. In DNA, the CDR3 is TGTGCCAGCAGCTTATGGGGGTATGGTAATTCACCCCTCCACTTT.

This clone has only a few counts. The chain is built from TRBV5-1 and TRBJ2-7; 9 positions agree with TRBD2. This CDR3 contains 14 residues. Germline V gene lookup returns CDR1 SGHRS and CDR2 YFSETQ. V shed 0 bases, J shed 3 bases, and the junction held 1 base outside the gene matches. CDR3 in amino acids: CASSLASGNYEQYF. The CDR3 DNA reads TGCGCCAGCAGCTTGGCTAGCGGGAACTACGAGCAGTACTTC.